This record looks at one T cell receptor (beta chain) sequence and its context. This sample is drawn from a study of OX40 agonist ivuxolimab in advanced cancers. Study as a whole: Patients were treated with ivuxolimab, an agonistic anti-OX40 (CD134) antibody. A history of anti-PD-1, anti-PD-L1 or anti-CTLA-4 therapy was acceptable, and approximately 40% had some.

Assay: immunoSEQ multiplex PCR; the TCRdb copy retains only in-frame clones and omits some. The sample carries 70,000 to 75,000 clones, approximately 82% recorded once. Any history of autoimmune disease or systemic immunosuppression disqualified patients. Germline loops: CDR1 SNHLY, CDR2 FYNNEI. The V gene lost 4 bases and the J gene lost 1 base, with 7 bases spanning the gap. This CDR3 has 13 amino acids. The source material was CD4+ or CD8+ T cells sorted from blood, sampled in a trial of the OX40 agonist ivuxolimab. The origin of this receptor is an adult with an advanced solid tumor such as melanoma, head and neck, liver or kidney cancer. This chain uses TRBV2 with TRBJ1-1; D call uncertain. CDR3 in amino acids: CASSGERNTEAFF. The DNA for the CDR3 is TGTGCCAGCAGTGGGGAGCGGAACACTGAAGCTTTCTTT.